Listed here are 2 T cell receptor beta chains from one sample, sequenced in a study of cytomegalovirus exposure and HLA in healthy donors. It was with 60 Vbeta and 13 Jbeta primers that the PCR ran. Only in-frame clones appear in the TCRdb table, and some are missing; sequencing was by immunoSEQ multiplex PCR. Here the sample spans 160,000 or so clones, roughly 85% being singletons. Sequencing used PBMCs. Every receptor here comes from a man in his forties in good health and CMV-seronegative.

For this clone: One end of the junction is discordant with germline, which a read error may explain. The gene calls are TRBV7-9 and TRBJ2-7; TRBD1 is a possible D gene (5 bases). The CDR3 length is 13 residues. In germline, CDR1 is SEHNR, CDR2 FQNEAQ (reference sequence). For the CDR3, the DNA is TGTTCCAGCAGCCACAACCAGGGTAGCGAGCAGTACTTC. This gives the protein CSSSHNQGSEQYF. Complete variable domain (other parts from reference TRBV7-9 and TRBJ2-7): DTGVSQNPRHKITKRGQNVTFRCDPISEHNRLYWYRQTLGQGPEFLTYFQNEAQLEKSRLLSDRFSAERPKGSFSTLEIQRTEQGDSAMYLCSSSHNQGSEQYFGPGTRLTVT.

Points on this clone: As the CDR3 is not closed by the conserved phenylalanine or tryptophan, this likely results from a read error. Because the CDR3's place on the DNA is in doubt, the DNA is left out and the CDR3 is given as listed by TCRdb. The rearrangement links TRBV15 to TRBJ2-3; the tabulated D call, TRBD1, remains unverified against the DNA. The CDR3 sequence runs 13 residues, both termini included. CDR1 and CDR2 (germline): LNHNV, YYDKDF (reference sequence). This chain's CDR3 is CATSRDPKGAQNI.